This T cell receptor (beta chain) is from a study of CD8 T cells in Susac syndrome. Trimming took off 1 base at V and 6 bases at J, with 22 bases between the two ends. There are 17 residues in the CDR3. CDR1 is LNHDA and CDR2 is SQIVND in the germline V gene (reference sequence). With random hexamers, about 0.5 to 1 ug RNA was reverse transcribed. Via MiXCR, TCRdb re-called the immunoSEQ multiplex PCR reads, giving one row per CDR3 protein. The sample gives about 200,000 distinct CDR3 sequences, about 94% of which show up once; 0.1% to 0.15% is in the top ten. The chain uses TRBV19 and TRBJ2-7, with D hard to call. The sample was CD8+ T cells from PBMCs. This sequence was found in a human donor with multiple sclerosis. The CDR3 sequence is CASSIVRAAGHSGEQYF. As DNA, the CDR3 is TGTGCCAGTAGTATAGTTCGCGCGGCAGGCCACTCGGGCGAGCAGTACTTC.